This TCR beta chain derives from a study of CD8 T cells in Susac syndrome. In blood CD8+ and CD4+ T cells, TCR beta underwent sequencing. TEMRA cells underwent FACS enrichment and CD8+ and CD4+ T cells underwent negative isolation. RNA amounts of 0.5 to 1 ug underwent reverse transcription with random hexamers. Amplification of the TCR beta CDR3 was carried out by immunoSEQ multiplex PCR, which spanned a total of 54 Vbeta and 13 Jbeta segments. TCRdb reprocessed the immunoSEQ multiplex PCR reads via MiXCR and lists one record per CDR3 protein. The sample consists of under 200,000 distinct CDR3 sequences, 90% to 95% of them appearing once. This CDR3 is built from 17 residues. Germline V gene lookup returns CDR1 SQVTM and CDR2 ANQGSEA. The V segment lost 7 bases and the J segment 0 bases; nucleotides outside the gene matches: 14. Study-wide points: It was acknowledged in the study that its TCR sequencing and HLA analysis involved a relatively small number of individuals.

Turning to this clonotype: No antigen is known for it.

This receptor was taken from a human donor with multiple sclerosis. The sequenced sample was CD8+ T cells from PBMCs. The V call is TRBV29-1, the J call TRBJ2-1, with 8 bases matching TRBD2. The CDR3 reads CSADGLAGHRSYNEQFF. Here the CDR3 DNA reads TGCAGCGCGGACGGGCTAGCGGGTCACCGCTCCTACAATGAGCAGTTCTTC.